This paragraph covers one T cell receptor beta chain sequence. One end of the junction does not line up with germline, which may come from a read error. Generated by immunoSEQ multiplex PCR, the TCRdb table keeps only in-frame clones and is missing some. The sample yields more than 50,000 clones, about 90% seen once. These data belong to a study of OX40 agonist ivuxolimab in advanced cancers. Study in general: Ivuxolimab, which patients received intravenously every 2 weeks, was dosed at 0.01 to 10 mg/kg. Mean age about 60 years, range about 23 to 80; approximately 83% male.

The germline V gene encodes CDR1 MDHEN and CDR2 SYDVKM. The CDR3 spans 15 residues. J is TRBJ1-1 and V is TRBV28, with TRBD1 matching over 8 bases. This sequence originates from an adult with an advanced solid tumor such as melanoma, head and neck, liver or kidney cancer. The source was CD4+ or CD8+ T cells sorted from blood, collected in a trial of the OX40 agonist ivuxolimab. Here the CDR3 DNA reads TGTGCCGGCAGTTTCGACCACAGGGGGGGCACTGAAGCTTTCTTT. Its translation is CAGSFDHRGGTEAFF.